This entry lists 24 T cell receptor beta chains sequenced from one sample in a study of Tregs in tolerant kidney transplant recipients. This table comes from immunoSEQ multiplex PCR, and its TCRdb copy is limited to in-frame clones, with some not included. Here the sample spans about 52,000 clones, roughly nine tenths being singletons. Related graft donors supplied nonmyeloablative bone marrow transplants, and mixed chimerism was transient. The starting material was CD8+ T cells from blood (PBMCs), obtained 24 months after the transplant. These receptors were collected from a human patient who received a combined kidney and bone marrow transplant. A share of the T cells may be of graft donor origin.

This rearrangement joins TRBV27 to TRBJ2-1; 7 positions agree with TRBD1. With V trimmed by 6 bases and J by 9 bases, 8 bases remained unmatched. Germline loops: CDR1 MNHEY, CDR2 SMNVEV (reference sequence). CDR3 size: 13 residues. In DNA form, the CDR3 reads TGTGCCAGCAGCACGACAGGGTCGATTGAGCAGTTCTTC. Its translation: CASSTTGSIEQFF.

In this sample, this clone turned up once. V and J are TRBV27 and TRBJ2-5, with D unclear. TRBJ2-7 explains the end of the DNA better; the J call may be wrong. The CDR3 has 14 amino acids. Germline V gene lookup returns CDR1 MNHEY and CDR2 SMNVEV (reference sequence). The CDR3 DNA follows: TGTGCCAGCAGTCCCCGAACTCCCCTAGTCGAGCAGTACTTC. This translates into CASSPRTPLVEQYF.

The genes are TRBV9 and TRBJ2-7; D unclear. This CDR3 region has 16 residues. V was pared by 3 bases and J by 3 bases, with 19 bases between. Germline CDR1 and CDR2: SGDLS and YYNGEE. CDR3 in amino acids: CASSATDTVSYYEQYF. The CDR3 bases are TGTGCCAGCAGCGCCACGGATACAGTTTCCTACTACGAGCAGTACTTC.

In this sample, this clone turned up once. The gene calls are TRBV5-1 and TRBJ2-1; 7 bases agree with TRBD1. CDR3 length equals 14 residues. The V and J ends lost 6 bases and 3 bases, in that order; junction bases with no gene match: 6. Germline CDR1 SGHRS, CDR2 YFSETQ. This CDR3 is CASKETGRYNEQFF. DNA of the CDR3: TGCGCCAGCAAGGAGACAGGGCGCTACAATGAGCAGTTCTTC.

The rearrangement joins TRBV13 to TRBJ2-5, with 16 bases identical to TRBD2. Germline assignment: CDR1 PRHDT and CDR2 FYEKMQ (reference sequence). The length of the CDR3 is 17 residues. Germline trimming cut 5 bases from V and 5 bases from J; bases unmatched to any gene: 8. CDR3: CASSPSGTSGRGETQYF. The CDR3, as DNA: TGTGCCAGCAGCCCCTCGGGGACTAGCGGGAGGGGTGAGACCCAGTACTTC.

V and J are TRBV7-9 and TRBJ1-1; 8 nucleotides line up with TRBD1. In germline, CDR1 is SEHNR, CDR2 FQNEAQ (reference sequence). Trimming took 5 bases from V and 3 from J; bases not matched to a gene: 5. CDR3 length equals 14 residues. In DNA form, the CDR3 reads TGTGCCAGCAGCCCCGACAGGGGTTACACTGAAGCTTTCTTT. It translates to CASSPDRGYTEAFF.

The table lists this clone with a few counts. The V and J genes are TRBV4-1 and TRBJ1-3, with a possible D match to TRBD1 (5 bases). CDR1 MGHRA and CDR2 YSYEKL come from the germline V gene. This CDR3 spans 15 amino acids. The V gene lost 2 bases and the J gene lost 2 bases, with 10 bases spanning the gap. CDR3 in amino acids: CASSQQGAPGNTIYF. The DNA of the CDR3 is TGCGCCAGCAGCCAACAGGGCGCCCCTGGAAACACCATATATTTT.

This chain joins TRBV27 and TRBJ2-7; tentative D call: TRBD2 (6 bases). This CDR3 contains 15 residues. Trimming cost V 8 bases and J 2 bases, with 19 bases left between them. Germline CDR1 is MNHEY and CDR2 is SMNVEV (reference sequence). CDR3 amino acids: CASGAGGYIPYEQYF. DNA for the CDR3: TGTGCCAGCGGGGCCGGGGGATACATTCCCTACGAGCAGTACTTC.

This clone was recorded a few times. The chain employs TRBV10-2 and TRBJ2-2; possible D gene TRBD1, 5 bases. Trimming stripped 4 bases from V and 6 bases from J, with 12 bases between. The CDR3 is 14 residues long. Germline values: CDR1 WSHSY, CDR2 SAAADI. The CDR3, as DNA: TGCGCCAGCAGTGCAGGGTTCTTGGCCGGGGAGCTGTTTTTT. Amino acid sequence: CASSAGFLAGELFF.

This chain links TRBV4-2 with TRBJ1-5, with D possibly TRBD1 on 5 matching bases. The germline CDR1 and CDR2 sequences are LGHNA and YNFKEQ. This CDR3 has 16 residues. V was shortened by 0 bases and J by 4 bases, with 13 bases between the two germline ends. CDR3 nucleotides: TGTGCCAGCAGCCAAGAGCACGGACACCAAAATCAGCCCCAGCATTTT. This encodes CASSQEHGHQNQPQHF.

The CDR3 sequence: CASSLQETQYF. The CDR3 DNA sequence: TGTGCCAGCAGCCTCCAAGAGACCCAGTACTTC. The rearrangement uses TRBV11-2 and TRBJ2-5; D remains ambiguous. The CDR3 is 11 amino acids. V was cut by 5 bases and J by 1 base, with 2 bases left in between. Germline lookup yields CDR1 SGHAT and CDR2 FQNNGV.

The genes are TRBV7-9 and TRBJ2-7; 9 nucleotides align to TRBD1. The V gene's germline CDR1 is SEHNR and CDR2 FQNEAQ (reference sequence). The V and J ends lost 1 base and 3 bases, in that order; junction bases with no gene match: 4. The CDR3 totals 15 residues. CDR3 in amino acids: CASSLGVGQGYEQYF. In nucleotides, the CDR3 is TGTGCCAGCAGCTTAGGGGTGGGACAGGGCTACGAGCAGTACTTC.

The chain links TRBV11-1 to TRBJ2-5; weak D call: TRBD1 (7 bases). The CDR3 is 18 amino acids. The germline CDR1 and CDR2 sequences are SGHAT and FQDESV (reference sequence). Trimming removed 5 bases at V and 1 base at J, with 23 bases between. The CDR3 DNA is TGTGCCAGCAGCCAAGGGGCCCGGTGGGGGGACAGCCAAGAGACCCAGTACTTC. Translated, it gives CASSQGARWGDSQETQYF.

In this sample, this clone turned up a few times. This CDR3 is also generated by other DNA sequences in the sample. The rearrangement links TRBV27 to TRBJ2-2; 8 bases line up with TRBD2. The germline V gene encodes CDR1 MNHEY and CDR2 SMNVEV (reference sequence). J gave up 3 bases and V 2 bases, and 5 bases lay outside the gene matches. This CDR3 contains 16 residues. The CDR3 here is CASSLPGGQDTGELFF. DNA of the CDR3: TGTGCCAGCAGTTTACCGGGGGGGCAGGACACCGGGGAGCTGTTTTTT.

This clone was recorded once. This chain joins TRBV4-2 and TRBJ2-2; possibly TRBD1 for D (5 bases). Germline CDR1 reads LGHNA; CDR2 reads YNFKEQ. The CDR3 contains 15 residues. V dropped 1 base and J dropped 1 base, with 7 bases sitting between them. The CDR3 nucleotides are TGTGCCAGCAGCCAAGTAGGACAGAACACCGGGGAGCTGTTTTTT. Its protein product is CASSQVGQNTGELFF.

A single count supports this clone. V is TRBV5-6 and J is TRBJ1-3, with D uncertain. The CDR3 is made up of 15 amino acids. Trimming stripped 6 bases from V and 0 bases from J, with 13 bases between. The germline V gene encodes CDR1 SGHDT and CDR2 YYEEEE. This CDR3 reads CASTSGYPSGNTIYF. The CDR3, as DNA: TGTGCCAGCACCTCGGGTTATCCCTCTGGAAACACCATATATTTT.

This clone was found a few times. The rearrangement joins TRBV6-6 to TRBJ1-1, with D maybe TRBD1 (6 bases). Germline V lookup: CDR1 MNHNY, CDR2 SVGAGI (reference sequence). V lost 7 bases to trimming and J lost 4 bases, with 10 bases between them. This CDR3 comprises 12 residues. CDR3 nucleotides: TGTGCCAGCACCTTAGGGGGCACTGAAGCTTTCTTT. It codes for CASTLGGTEAFF.

The chain recombines TRBV4-1 with TRBJ1-2; 10 bases agree with TRBD1. Germline V gene lookup returns CDR1 MGHRA and CDR2 YSYEKL. V lost 5 bases to trimming and J lost 3 bases; unmatched junction nucleotides: 6. CDR3 size: 15 residues. CDR3 DNA: TGCGCCAGCAGCGCAAGGGACAGGGGAGACTATGGCTACACCTTC. As protein: CASSARDRGDYGYTF.

J is TRBJ2-7 and V is TRBV12-5; 9 positions match TRBD2. Trimming at V came to 4 bases and at J to 3 bases, leaving 10 bases not matched to a gene. CDR1 is LGHNT and CDR2 is FRNRAP in the germline V gene. CDR3 length equals 16 residues. CDR3 in DNA: TGTGCTAGTGGTTCGGACCTTAGCGGGAGAATCTACGAGCAGTACTTC. The encoded protein is CASGSDLSGRIYEQYF.

About this clone itself: Sequence at one end of the junction differs from germline and may be a read error. The chain links TRBV29-1 to TRBJ1-1; a possible D gene is TRBD1 (5 bases). Germline CDR1 reads SQVTM; CDR2 reads ANQGSEA. The CDR3 runs 16 residues. The CDR3 protein is CSVEGDLSGGNAEAFF. DNA of the CDR3: TGCAGCGTTGAAGGGGACCTCTCCGGGGGGAACGCTGAAGCTTTCTTT. Combining the CDR3 with reference TRBV29-1 and TRBJ1-1 gives the whole variable domain SAVISQKPSRDICQRGTSLTIQCQVDSQVTMMFWYRQQPGQSLTLIATANQGSEATYESGFVIDKFPISRPNLTFSTLTVSNMSPEDSSIYLCSVEGDLSGGNAEAFFGQGTRLTVV.

The J gene is TRBJ1-3, the V gene TRBV28; TRBD1 agrees at 9 bases. The germline gives CDR1 MDHEN, CDR2 SYDVKM. CDR3 length: 15 amino acids. V lost 2 bases, J lost 4 bases, and 3 bases stayed unmatched. This CDR3 reads CASSLMGQGGNTIYF. As DNA, the CDR3 is TGTGCCAGCAGTTTAATGGGACAGGGCGGAAACACCATATATTTT.

V usage is TRBV9 and J usage is TRBJ2-1; D not resolved. V lost 4 bases and J lost 8, with 19 bases in between. In germline, CDR1 is SGDLS, CDR2 YYNGEE. The CDR3 has 15 amino acids. The CDR3 loop is CASSQAPPPLDEQFF. DNA of the CDR3: TGTGCCAGCAGCCAAGCGCCTCCTCCTTTGGATGAGCAGTTCTTC.

The CDR3 sequence: CASSLGLAGANNEQFF. CDR3 DNA: TGTGCCAGCAGCTTAGGACTAGCGGGGGCAAACAATGAGCAGTTCTTC. This chain connects TRBV7-9 to TRBJ2-1, with TRBD2 identical over 12 bases. J gave up 5 bases and V 1 base, and 3 bases lay outside the gene matches. There are 16 residues in the CDR3. Looked up from germline, CDR1 is SEHNR and CDR2 is FQNEAQ (reference sequence).

V and J are TRBV19 and TRBJ2-1, with D possibly being TRBD1 (6 bases). The length of the CDR3 is 14 residues. Per germline, CDR1 LNHDA and CDR2 SQIVND (reference sequence). Trimming left V 10 bases short and J 0 bases short, with 13 bases between. CDR3 nucleotides: TGTGCCACTAAGACAGGTGGCTCCTACAATGAGCAGTTCTTC. Translating it yields CATKTGGSYNEQFF.